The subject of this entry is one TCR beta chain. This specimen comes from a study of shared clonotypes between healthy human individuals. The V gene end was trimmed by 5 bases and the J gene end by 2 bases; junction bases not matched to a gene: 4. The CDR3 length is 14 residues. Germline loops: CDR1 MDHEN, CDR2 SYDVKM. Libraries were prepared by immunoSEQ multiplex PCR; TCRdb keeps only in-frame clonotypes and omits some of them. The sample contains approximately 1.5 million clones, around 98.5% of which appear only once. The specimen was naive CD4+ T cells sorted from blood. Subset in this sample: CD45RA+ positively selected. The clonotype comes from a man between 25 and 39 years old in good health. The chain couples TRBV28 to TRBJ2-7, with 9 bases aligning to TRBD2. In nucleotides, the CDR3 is TGTGCCAGCAGTCCCAGCGGGAGGCCCTACGAGCAGTACTTC. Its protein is CASSPSGRPYEQYF.